The 2 T cell receptor beta chains given below trace back to one sample, sequenced in a study of beta chain features in type 1 diabetes (dated by TCRdb to 2016 to 2019). Library preparation was by the immunoSEQ multiplex PCR assay. The entire amount of isolated RNA was reverse transcribed using the High Capacity cDNA Reverse Transcription Kit, so the sequenced TCRB transcripts were expressed ones. The table was pulled from immuneACCESS by TCRdb, which kept in-frame rearrangements only. Such tables lose some clones; where checked, under half of the loss comes from unresolved V genes, and the rest has no known cause. This sample lists 38,000 or so clones; about 64% were detected once. 2% to 2.5% of the sample goes to the ten largest clones. The sequencing input was Tregs from blood. The cell subset or site label for this specimen denotes: regulatory CD4+ T cells. The receptor set was obtained from a woman aged 30 to 39 in good health.

The sample holds one count of this clone. The gene calls are TRBV28 and TRBJ2-7; D is uncertain. With 5 bases removed from V and 4 bases from J, the gap between germline ends came to 9 bases. CDR1 is MDHEN, CDR2 SYDVKM, per germline. The length of the CDR3 is 12 residues. CDR3 sequence reads: CASSLRQYEQYF. The CDR3 DNA reads TGTGCCAGCAGTCTCCGCCAGTACGAGCAGTACTTC.

This clone turned up a few times. The V call is TRBV29-1, the J call TRBJ2-1, with 10 bases fitting TRBD1. This CDR3 contains 14 residues. V shed 6 bases and J 7 bases; nucleotides not matched to a gene: 9. Germline CDR1 is SQVTM and CDR2 is ANQGSEA. DNA for the CDR3: TGCAGCGTCCGCGCCCGGACAGGGGGGAATGAGCAGTTCTTC. Its translation is CSVRARTGGNEQFF.